These 29 T cell receptor beta chains were all obtained from the same sample, sequenced in a study of shared clonotypes between healthy human individuals. Sequencing used immunoSEQ multiplex PCR; TCRdb keeps in-frame clones, though not all of them. The table has more than 2,000,000 clones, 93% seen once. The sequenced sample was naive CD4+ T cells from PBMCs. Subset denoted: CD45RA+ positively selected. These receptors all come from a man aged 18 to 30 in good health. Some clones in this sample may be carry-over from other donors' samples.

Notes on this clone: The same CDR3 arises from other DNA sequences in this sample as well. The CDR3 loop is CASSEQGVLYEQYF. In DNA form, the CDR3 reads TGTGCCAGCAGTGAACAGGGGGTATTATACGAGCAGTACTTC. V usage is TRBV2 and J usage is TRBJ2-7; 7 bases map to TRBD1. J was trimmed by 4 bases and V by 2 bases; bases with no gene match: 5. The CDR3 loop spans 14 amino acids. CDR1 and CDR2 (germline): SNHLY, FYNNEI.

V usage is TRBV19 and J usage is TRBJ2-1; D is possibly TRBD1 (6 bases). From germline, CDR1 is LNHDA and CDR2 SQIVND (reference sequence). The CDR3 length is 14 residues. Trimming took off 9 bases at V and 8 bases at J, with 20 bases between the two ends. The CDR3 nucleotides read TGTGCCAGCCAAGTCAGGGGCGTAGGGGATGAGCAGTTCTTC. Protein: CASQVRGVGDEQFF.

This chain joins TRBV29-1 and TRBJ2-7; 8 bases line up with TRBD2. V was pared by 5 bases and J by 3 bases, with 6 bases of the junction left unmatched. The CDR3 totals 13 residues. The germline V gene encodes CDR1 SQVTM and CDR2 ANQGSEA. CDR3 coding DNA: TGCAGCGTTTCGGGACTAGGCTACTACGAGCAGTACTTC. Its translation is CSVSGLGYYEQYF.

The chain recombines TRBV5-4 with TRBJ2-7, with TRBD2 matching 8 bases. CDR3 length equals 17 residues. Germline CDR1 reads SGHNT; CDR2 reads YYREEE (reference sequence). Trimming at V came to 6 bases and at J to 3 bases, leaving 17 bases not matched to a gene. CDR3 nucleotide sequence: TGTGCCAGCAACACCCACGGTCTAGCGGGCTCCCTCTACGAGCAGTACTTC. Translated, it gives CASNTHGLAGSLYEQYF.

With regard to this clone: Within the sample, other DNA sequences also encode this same CDR3. J is TRBJ1-2 and V is TRBV29-1; D gene ambiguous. The CDR3 sequence is 11 residues long. Germline V lookup: CDR1 SQVTM, CDR2 ANQGSEA. With 3 bases removed from V and 2 bases from J, the gap between germline ends came to 4 bases. The CDR3 DNA reads TGCAGCGTTGAGGGCAACTATGGCTACACCTTC. Its protein is CSVEGNYGYTF.

This clone was detected only a few times. The same CDR3 can be traced to other DNA sequences in this sample. The chain links TRBV7-2 to TRBJ1-1, with 7 bases that match TRBD1. Germline-derived CDR1 and CDR2 are SGHTA and FQGNSA. Trimming cost V 5 bases and J 1 base; bases outside gene matches: 7. The CDR3 has 15 amino acids. The CDR3 DNA reads as TGTGCCAGCAGCCTCACCGGGACAGCGAACACTGAAGCTTTCTTT. Residues: CASSLTGTANTEAFF.

This sequence joins TRBV14 and TRBJ2-7; D might be TRBD1 (5 bases). CDR3 size: 15 residues. V lost 0 bases and J lost 0, with 9 bases in between. Germline CDR1 and CDR2: SGHDN and FVKESK. The CDR3 is CASSQDLRGSYEQYF. CDR3 DNA: TGTGCCAGCAGCCAAGATCTTAGGGGCTCCTACGAGCAGTACTTC.

The genes are TRBV10-1 and TRBJ2-1; perhaps TRBD1 as D (6 bases). The germline V gene encodes CDR1 WNHNN and CDR2 SYGVQD (reference sequence). V was pared by 3 bases and J by 7 bases, with 10 bases between. This CDR3 is built from 13 residues. The CDR3 loop is CASSDRGRNEQFF. CDR3 bases: TGCGCCAGCAGTGACAGGGGAAGGAATGAGCAGTTCTTC.

V and J are TRBV27 and TRBJ1-1; D is possibly TRBD1 (5 bases). With 8 bases removed from V and 1 base from J, the gap between germline ends came to 14 bases. The germline V gene encodes CDR1 MNHEY and CDR2 SMNVEV (reference sequence). The CDR3 loop spans 14 amino acids. The CDR3 loop reads CASWGAGPNTEAFF. As DNA, the CDR3 is TGTGCCAGCTGGGGCGCAGGACCGAACACTGAAGCTTTCTTT.

DNA of the CDR3: TGTGCCAGCAGCTTAGTTGTGGGAAAACTGTTTTTT. This sequence encodes CASSLVVGKLFF. J is TRBJ1-4 and V is TRBV7-2; D is unresolved. Germline CDR1 and CDR2: SGHTA and FQGNSA. CDR3 length equals 12 residues. Trimming shortened V by 1 base and J by 10 bases, and 7 bases separated the two germline ends.

The chain is built from TRBV6-5 and TRBJ1-5; maybe TRBD1 (5 bases). Germline-derived CDR1 and CDR2 are MNHEY and SVGAGI. V lost 5 bases to trimming and J lost 2 bases, with 13 bases between them. There are 15 residues in the CDR3. CDR3 in DNA: TGTGCCAGCAGTACTGTTGGGGGGGGCAATCAGCCCCAGCATTTT. Its translation is CASSTVGGGNQPQHF.

The chain carries TRBV5-6 and TRBJ2-5, with TRBD2 matching over 7 bases. Trimming at V came to 4 bases and at J to 4 bases, leaving 13 bases not matched to a gene. CDR3 length equals 16 residues. The germline CDR1 and CDR2 sequences are SGHDT and YYEEEE. The CDR3 loop is CASSPDSGQRGETQYF. CDR3 nucleotide sequence: TGTGCCAGCAGCCCAGATAGCGGGCAAAGAGGAGAGACCCAGTACTTC.

The gene calls are TRBV7-5 and TRBJ1-5; the table calls TRBD1, which could not be checked here. TRBV7-5 is designated a pseudogene. The CDR3 has 16 amino acids. This CDR3 is CARSWTGYYSNQPQHF. As DNA, the CDR3 is TGTGCCAGAAGCTGGACAGGGTATTATAGCAATCAGCCCCAGCATTTT.

The chain carries TRBV5-7 and TRBJ1-2, with D possibly being TRBD1 (6 bases). TRBV5-7 is an open reading frame, and its role is uncertain. The CDR3 sequence is 14 residues long. V lost 0 bases and J lost 3, with 9 bases in between. CDR3 coding DNA: TGTGCCAGCAGCTTGGACCCAGGGGACTATGGCTACACCTTC. It specifies CASSLDPGDYGYTF.

V usage is TRBV4-2 and J usage is TRBJ2-7, with D perhaps TRBD1 (5 bases). The V end lost 0 bases, the J end lost 12 bases, and 9 bases lay between the germline ends. CDR1 and CDR2 (germline): LGHNA, YNFKEQ. This CDR3 contains 11 residues. This CDR3 reads CASSQDSRAYF. The CDR3, as DNA: TGTGCCAGCAGCCAAGATTCCAGGGCGTACTTC.

The chain has TRBV28 and TRBJ2-5, with a possible D match to TRBD2 (6 bases). Germline V gives CDR1 MDHEN, CDR2 SYDVKM. There are 15 residues in the CDR3. Trimming removed 5 bases from V and 0 bases from J, with 13 bases in between. CDR3 bases: TGTGCCAGCAGTCCCCTGAGCGGGTACCAAGAGACCCAGTACTTC. Its translation: CASSPLSGYQETQYF.

The J gene is TRBJ1-2, the V gene TRBV27, with D maybe TRBD1 (6 bases). The V end was cut by 3 bases, the J end by 4 bases, with 18 bases between. The CDR3 loop spans 16 amino acids. Germline lookup yields CDR1 MNHEY and CDR2 SMNVEV (reference sequence). CDR3 amino acids: CASSFSPRTELYGYTF. As DNA, the CDR3 is TGTGCCAGCAGTTTTAGCCCCAGGACAGAACTCTATGGCTACACCTTC.

The chain employs TRBV5-1 and TRBJ1-1; the match to TRBD1 covers 9 bases. V was clipped by 6 bases and J by 5 bases; unmatched bases: 14. The CDR3 has 16 residues. The germline gives CDR1 SGHRS, CDR2 YFSETQ. The CDR3 DNA reads as TGCGCCAGCAACTCGGCACCACAGGGGGCTTATACTGAAGCTTTCTTT. Translated, it gives CASNSAPQGAYTEAFF.

The V call is TRBV7-9, the J call TRBJ2-7, with TRBD1 as a possible D gene (5 bases). Germline CDR1 reads SEHNR; CDR2 reads FQNEAQ (reference sequence). This CDR3 comprises 12 residues. V shed 5 bases and J shed 5 bases, with 10 bases lying between them. CDR3 sequence: CASSGTGHEQYF. As DNA, the CDR3 is TGTGCCAGCAGCGGCACAGGTCACGAGCAGTACTTC.

This sequence joins TRBV9 and TRBJ1-1; 10 bases match TRBD1. The CDR3 has 15 residues. Unmatched junction bases numbered 6, after V lost 2 bases and J lost 5 bases. In germline, CDR1 is SGDLS, CDR2 YYNGEE. In nucleotides, the CDR3 is TGTGCCAGCAGCGTCGACAGGGGGCTGGGGACTGAAGCTTTCTTT. The encoded protein is CASSVDRGLGTEAFF.

Worth noting for this clone: Other DNA sequences in this specimen translate into the identical CDR3. The chain combines TRBV5-1 with TRBJ2-2, with a possible D match to TRBD1 (6 bases). Germline V CDR1 and CDR2: SGHRS, YFSETQ. The CDR3 consists of 14 residues. The V and J ends lost 3 bases and 2 bases respectively, with 8 bases between them. Here the CDR3 reads CASSWDTNTGELFF. As DNA, the CDR3 is TGCGCCAGCAGCTGGGACACCAACACCGGGGAGCTGTTTTTT.

The chain employs TRBV28 and TRBJ1-1, with a weak D call TRBD1 (6 bases). Germline V gives CDR1 MDHEN, CDR2 SYDVKM. Trimming stripped 6 bases from V and 3 bases from J, with 17 bases between. The CDR3 sequence is 15 residues long. This chain's CDR3 is CASSPPEGGYTEAFF. CDR3 nucleotide sequence: TGTGCCAGCAGCCCCCCGGAAGGGGGGTACACTGAAGCTTTCTTT.

This chain links TRBV7-8 with TRBJ2-7; a possible D gene is TRBD2 (6 bases). Trimming stripped 7 bases from V and 3 bases from J, with 19 bases between. The germline V gene has CDR1 SGHVS and CDR2 FQNEAQ. CDR3 length: 15 amino acids. The CDR3 sequence is CASIPAGPQDYEQYF. The CDR3, as DNA: TGTGCCAGCATACCCGCGGGGCCCCAGGACTACGAGCAGTACTTC.

The chain has TRBV18 and TRBJ2-7; 10 bases line up with TRBD2. The germline V gene has CDR1 KGHSH and CDR2 LQKENI. Trimming cost V 0 bases and J 1 base; bases outside gene matches: 12. The CDR3 totals 19 residues. The CDR3 loop reads CASSPPPGLAGGPSYEQYF. CDR3 nucleotides: TGTGCCAGCTCACCACCACCAGGATTAGCGGGAGGCCCTTCCTACGAGCAGTACTTC.

Details on this clone: One end of the junction fails to match germline, which may point to a read error. The CDR3 nucleotides are TGTGTCAGCAGTACCTTGAGGAGGGCGAAGACCCAGTACTTC. It yields the protein CVSSTLRRAKTQYF. The rearrangement uses TRBV6-5 and TRBJ2-5, with D perhaps matching TRBD2 (6 bases). This CDR3 is built from 14 residues. CDR1 is MNHEY and CDR2 is SVGAGI in the germline V gene.

The rearrangement uses TRBV7-2 and TRBJ1-6; D is uncertain. Trimming removed 5 bases at V and 13 bases at J, with 18 bases between. The CDR3 contains 14 residues. Germline loops: CDR1 SGHTA, CDR2 FQGNSA. The CDR3, as DNA: TGTGCCAGCAGCGCCGGGCAGATCGCTCTCCCCCTCCACTTT. This sequence encodes CASSAGQIALPLHF. Based on the CDR3 plus reference TRBV7-2 and TRBJ1-6, the full variable domain is GAGVSQSPSNKVTEKGKDVELRCDPISGHTALYWYRQSLGQGLEFLIYFQGNSAPDKSGLPSDRFSAERTGGSVSTLTIQRTQQEDSAVYLCASSAGQIALPLHFGNGTRLTVT.

This chain connects TRBV30 to TRBJ1-6; D unclear. The V end lost 2 bases, the J end lost 10 bases, and 9 bases lay between the germline ends. Germline V lookup: CDR1 GTSNPN, CDR2 SVGIG (reference sequence). The CDR3 consists of 12 residues. CDR3 nucleotides: TGTGCCTGGAGTATATTCCGGTCACCCCTCCACTTT. Translation: CAWSIFRSPLHF. Together with reference TRBV30 and TRBJ1-6, the CDR3 gives the full variable domain: SQTIHQWPATLVQPVGSPLSLECTVEGTSNPNLYWYRQAAGRGLQLLFYSVGIGQISSEVPQNLSASRPQDRQFILSSKKLLLSDSGFYLCAWSIFRSPLHFGNGTRLTVT.

The chain employs TRBV7-9 and TRBJ1-1; D unresolved. Germline CDR1 reads SEHNR; CDR2 reads FQNEAQ (reference sequence). The CDR3 runs 14 residues. Trimming shortened V by 6 bases and J by 3 bases, and 14 bases separated the two germline ends. CDR3 sequence: CASSYRTEYTEAFF. DNA for the CDR3: TGTGCCAGCAGTTACCGGACGGAGTACACTGAAGCTTTCTTT.

V usage is TRBV2 and J usage is TRBJ2-7; D may correspond to TRBD1 or TRBD2 (6 bases each). V lost 5 bases to trimming and J lost 3 bases, with 14 bases between them. The CDR3 spans 14 residues. Germline V CDR1 and CDR2: SNHLY, FYNNEI. For the CDR3, the DNA is TGTGCCAGCAGTCGCGGGACCAGGGGCTACGAGCAGTACTTC. Residues: CASSRGTRGYEQYF.